This T cell receptor beta chain comes out of a study of control samples from healthy donors and cancer patients. Germline V lookup: CDR1 SNHLY, CDR2 FYNNEI. V was pared by 2 bases and J by 4 bases, with 17 bases between. CDR3 length: 16 residues. This clone appeared a single time. Using immunoSEQ multiplex PCR, the repertoire was profiled, and TCRdb retains in-frame clones only, with some absent. This table holds roughly 180,000 clones, approximately 94% found once. The specimen was blood. The chain carries TRBV2 and TRBJ1-2; D perhaps matches TRBD1 (6 bases). The receptor's source is a woman between 18 and 29 years old in good health. In DNA form, the CDR3 reads TGTGCCAGCAGTGAAACTAGTGGGGGGCGCGGCTATGGCTACACCTTC. Amino acids: CASSETSGGRGYGYTF.